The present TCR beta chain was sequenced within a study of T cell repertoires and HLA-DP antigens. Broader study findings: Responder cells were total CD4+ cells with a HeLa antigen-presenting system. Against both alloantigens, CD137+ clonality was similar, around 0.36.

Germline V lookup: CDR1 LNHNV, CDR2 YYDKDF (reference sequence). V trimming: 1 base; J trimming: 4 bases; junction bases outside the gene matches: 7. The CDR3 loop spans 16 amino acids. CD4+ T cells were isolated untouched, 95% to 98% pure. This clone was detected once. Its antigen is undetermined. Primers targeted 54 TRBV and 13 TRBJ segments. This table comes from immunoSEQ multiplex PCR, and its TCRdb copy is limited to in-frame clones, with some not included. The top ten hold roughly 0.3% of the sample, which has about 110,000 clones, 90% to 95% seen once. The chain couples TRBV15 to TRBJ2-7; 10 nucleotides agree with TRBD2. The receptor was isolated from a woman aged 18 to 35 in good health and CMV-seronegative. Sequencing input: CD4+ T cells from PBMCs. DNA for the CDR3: TGTGCCACCAGCAGAGGCCCGGCTAGCGGGAGTTACGAGCAGTACTTC. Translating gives CATSRGPASGSYEQYF. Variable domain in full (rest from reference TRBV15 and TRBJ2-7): DAMVIQNPRYQVTQFGKPVTLSCSQTLNHNVMYWYQQKSSQAPKLLFHYYDKDFNNEADTPDNFQSRRPNTSFCFLDIRSPGLGDTAMYLCATSRGPASGSYEQYFGPGTRLTVT.